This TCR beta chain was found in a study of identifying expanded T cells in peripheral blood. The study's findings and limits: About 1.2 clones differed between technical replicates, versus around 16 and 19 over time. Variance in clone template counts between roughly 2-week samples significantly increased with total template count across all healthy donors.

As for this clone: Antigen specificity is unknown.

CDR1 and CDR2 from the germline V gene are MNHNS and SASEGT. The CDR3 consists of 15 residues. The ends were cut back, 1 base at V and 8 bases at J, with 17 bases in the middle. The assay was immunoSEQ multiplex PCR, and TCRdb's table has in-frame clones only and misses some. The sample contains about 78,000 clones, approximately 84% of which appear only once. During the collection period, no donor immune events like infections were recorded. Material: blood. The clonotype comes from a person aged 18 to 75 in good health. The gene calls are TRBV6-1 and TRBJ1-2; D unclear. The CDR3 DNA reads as TGTGCCAGCAGTGAAGGCAGCCGCGGGGTACTGGGCTACACCTTC. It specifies CASSEGSRGVLGYTF.